This TCR beta chain was captured by sequencing in a study of T cell responses to AZD1222 COVID-19 vaccine. Germline V gives CDR1 SNHLY, CDR2 FYNNEI. Trimming took off 6 bases at V and 1 base at J, with 10 bases between the two ends. The length of the CDR3 is 14 residues. Produced via immunoSEQ multiplex PCR; TCRdb's table is partial and in-frame only. The data contain 150,000 or so clones, 90% of them singletons. This specimen was peripheral blood, taken on day 0 of AZD1222 vaccination. The chain has TRBV2 and TRBJ1-5; a weak D match, TRBD1 (5 bases). The origin of this receptor is an adult in good health. The CDR3 DNA reads TGTGCCAGCAGGCAGGGTGCCAGCAATCAGCCCCAGCATTTT. Protein: CASRQGASNQPQHF.